This TCR beta chain was documented in a study of T-cell reconstitution after alpha-beta-depleted transplantation in children. Germline V CDR1 and CDR2: SGDLS, YYNGEE. This CDR3 spans 17 amino acids. V lost 2 bases to trimming and J lost 4 bases; unmatched junction nucleotides: 10. This clonotype was observed many times. The TCRbeta library was prepared with unique molecular identifiers. TCRdb analysed the PCR reads with MiXCR anew, one entry per CDR3 protein. The sample carries about 230,000 distinct CDR3 sequences, approximately 9.9% recorded once. Source: PBMCs from the stem cell graft donor, taken from the stem cell graft. The receptor comes from a human donor who donated a stem cell graft to a child with SCID. The genes are TRBV9 and TRBJ2-3; 10 nucleotides agree with TRBD2. DNA for the CDR3: TGTGCCAGCAGCGTCGGCCCTAGCGGGGGAGGGGCAGATACGCAGTATTTT. Amino acid sequence: CASSVGPSGGGADTQYF.